This is a list of T cell receptor beta chains from one sample in a study of blood T cells in healthy people across ages. Via MiXCR, TCRdb re-called the 5' RACE reads, giving one row per CDR3 protein. The sample records approximately 960,000 distinct CDR3 sequences, just under 30% being singletons. These records were also assigned to another study, of T cells of mothers and their children.

The source material was blood. The receptors derive from a woman aged 40 to 50 in good health. Each CDR3 is given with its conserved first and last residue. A D gene is named only where the DNA matches it firmly. For some rows the clone size is stated as once, few or many, or as a class when expanded; others skip it.

v_call	clone_size	j_call	d_call	cdr3_nt	cdr3_aa
TRBV5-6	-	TRBJ2-5	-	TGTGCCAGCACCCGGCTGAGCGTCCAAGAGACCCAGTACTTC	CASTRLSVQETQYF
TRBV5-6	few	TRBJ2-5	TRBD2	TGTGCCAGCAGCTTGGTTCGGGGGGGCTTGGAGACCCAGTACTTC	CASSLVRGGLETQYF
TRBV6-6	few	TRBJ2-5	-	TGTGCCAGCAGGGGGGGCGGTTCTCAAGAGACCCAGTACTTC	CASRGGGSQETQYF
TRBV5-1	few	TRBJ1-2	-	TGCGCCAGCAGCTTGGAGACCAGCTTTGACTATGGCTACACCTTC	CASSLETSFDYGYTF
TRBV12-3/TRBV12-4	-	TRBJ1-5	-	TGTGCCAGCACCGGGGCCTACAATCAGCCCCAGCATTTT	CASTGAYNQPQHF
TRBV12-3/TRBV12-4	-	TRBJ1-1	-	TGTGCCAGCAGTTCCTTGGGGAACACTGAAGCTTTCTTT	CASSSLGNTEAFF
TRBV7-2	-	TRBJ2-1	TRBD2	TGTGCCAGCAGCTCCGGGACTGGCGGGGGTAATGAGCAGTTCTTC	CASSSGTGGGNEQFF
TRBV4-3	many	TRBJ2-3	-	TGCGCCAGCAGCTCGCGGACTGGGCTTAACACAGATACGCAGTATTTT	CASSSRTGLNTDTQYF
TRBV9	few	TRBJ2-7	TRBD2	TGTGCCAGCAGCCCCAGGGCCGACCTAGCGGGGGCGGGGGAGCAGTACTTC	CASSPRADLAGAGEQYF
TRBV7-2	few	TRBJ2-5	-	TGTGCCAGCAGCTTAGGGGGGGCAGGGGTAAAGGGAGAGACCCAGTACTTC	CASSLGGAGVKGETQYF
TRBV3-1	many	TRBJ2-5	-	TGTGCCAGCAGCCAATCCATGACTCTTACCTCGGTGAAGACCCAGTACTTC	CASSQSMTLTSVKTQYF
TRBV6-5	many	TRBJ2-7	TRBD1	TGTACCAGCAGGGGGACGCCTTCCTACGAGCAGTACTTC	CTSRGTPSYEQYF
TRBV7-2	few	TRBJ2-1	-	TGTGCCAGCAGCCCCCGGACAGAATTCAATGAGCAGTTCTTC	CASSPRTEFNEQFF
TRBV7-2	many	TRBJ2-7	TRBD1	TGTGCCGGTTCGACGGGGACAGGACCTTACGAGCAGTACTTC	CAGSTGTGPYEQYF
TRBV7-9	-	TRBJ1-6	TRBD1	TGTGCCAGCAGCCTAATGGGGGACAGCCCTAGGTCCCTCCACTTT	CASSLMGDSPRSLHF
TRBV6-6	many	TRBJ1-6	TRBD1	TGTGCCAGCAGTTACTGGCGGGACAGGGCGTATAATTCACCCCTCCACTTT	CASSYWRDRAYNSPLHF
TRBV20-1	-	TRBJ1-2	-	TGCAGTGCCACCGGGACAATGGGCTACACCTTC	CSATGTMGYTF
TRBV2	many	TRBJ2-5	-	TGTGCCAGCATTATGTCGGCAGGGGGGGAGACCCAGTACTTC	CASIMSAGGETQYF
TRBV27	-	TRBJ2-5	-	TGTGCCAGCACTTATGGGGGCAGGTACCAAGAGACCCAGTACTTC	CASTYGGRYQETQYF
TRBV11-2	many	TRBJ2-7	TRBD1	TGTGCCAGCAGCTTTCGGACAGGGGTCGCGGGAGAGCAGTACTTC	CASSFRTGVAGEQYF
TRBV7-6	-	TRBJ1-1	-	TGTGCCAGCAGCTCCCGAAGGGGGGGAGCTGAAGCTTTCTTT	CASSSRRGGAEAFF
TRBV11-2	-	TRBJ2-1	TRBD2	TGTGCCAGCAGCAAACAGACTAGCGGGGGGAGGAATGAGCAGTTCTTC	CASSKQTSGGRNEQFF
TRBV7-2	-	TRBJ2-3	-	TGTGCCAGCAGCTTTACAGGGACGGCAGATACGCAGTATTTT	CASSFTGTADTQYF
TRBV5-1	few	TRBJ2-3	-	TGCGCCAGCAGCCGCTTTATAGGCCGCAGCACAGATACGCAGTATTTT	CASSRFIGRSTDTQYF
TRBV10-3	-	TRBJ1-1	-	TGTGCCAACAAGGGCCAGAACACTGAAGCTTTCTTT	CANKGQNTEAFF
TRBV20-1	-	TRBJ2-7	TRBD1	TGCAGTCACCCGGACAGGGGCGGCGAGCAGTACTTC	CSHPDRGGEQYF
TRBV6-5	many	TRBJ2-7	TRBD1	TGTGCCAGCAGCGTCCGACAGGGGGATTTCTACGAGCAGTACTTC	CASSVRQGDFYEQYF
TRBV7-3	few	TRBJ2-1	TRBD2	TGTGCCAGCAGATGGACTAGCGGGTCCAATGAGCAGTTCTTC	CASRWTSGSNEQFF
TRBV7-8	many	TRBJ2-5	TRBD2	TGTGCCAGCAGCTTATCCAGACTAGCGGGGGAAGAGACCCAGTACTTC	CASSLSRLAGEETQYF
TRBV7-2	-	TRBJ1-1	-	TGTGCCAGCAGCTTAGGAGGGCCGGGAATGAACACTGAAGCTTTCTTT	CASSLGGPGMNTEAFF
TRBV28	-	TRBJ2-7	TRBD2	TGTGCCAGCGGTTTACCACTTAGCGGGGCATACGAGCAGTACTTC	CASGLPLSGAYEQYF
TRBV28	once	TRBJ2-3	-	TGTGCCAGCAGTTCCCTCGCGGGGATGCGTACGCAGTATTTT	CASSSLAGMRTQYF
TRBV25-1	few	TRBJ1-1	-	TGTGCCAGCATGGGGTGGACAGAGAACACTGAAGCTTTCTTT	CASMGWTENTEAFF
TRBV28	-	TRBJ1-2	-	TGTGCCAGCAGTTTAGGTTTAGGCAGATTCAACTATGGCTACACCTTC	CASSLGLGRFNYGYTF
TRBV6-4	few	TRBJ2-3	-	TGTGCCAGCAGTGGCAGTGATGGCGATACGCAGTATTTT	CASSGSDGDTQYF
TRBV12-3/TRBV12-4	-	TRBJ2-2	-	TGTGCCAGCAGTCCCCCCGGACAGCAGGCAACCGGGGAGCTGTTTTTT	CASSPPGQQATGELFF
TRBV29-1	many	TRBJ2-3	-	TGCAGCGTCCCACCCCAAGACACAGATACGCAGTATTTT	CSVPPQDTDTQYF
TRBV20-1	-	TRBJ2-7	TRBD2	TGCAGTGCTAGAGATTTCTTAGCGGGCTACCGGGACGAGCAGTACTTC	CSARDFLAGYRDEQYF
TRBV5-1	many	TRBJ2-7	-	TGCGCCAGCAGCTTGGACCCGGGACCCTACGAGCAGTACTTC	CASSLDPGPYEQYF
TRBV28	-	TRBJ1-1	-	TGTGCCAGCAGTGTTAGAATAGGTATACCTTTCTTT	CASSVRIGIPFF
TRBV18	-	TRBJ2-3	TRBD1	TGTGCCAGCTCACGCCTGCAGGGGGCGCAAACAGATACGCAGTATTTT	CASSRLQGAQTDTQYF
TRBV5-1	-	TRBJ2-7	-	TGCGCCAGCAGCTACCAGGGGAGGGTCTCCTACGAGCAGTACTTC	CASSYQGRVSYEQYF
TRBV12-3/TRBV12-4	few	TRBJ2-3	TRBD2	TGTGCCAGCAGTTTATGGGGACTAGCCGGCCCAGATACGCAGTATTTT	CASSLWGLAGPDTQYF
TRBV3-1	-	TRBJ2-2	-	TGTGCCAGCAGCCAAGATCGTGGCGGGGAGCTGTTTTTT	CASSQDRGGELFF
TRBV25-1	many	TRBJ2-7	TRBD1	TGTGCCAGCAGTCGGACCGGGACAGGGAGCTACGAGCAGTACTTC	CASSRTGTGSYEQYF
TRBV7-2	few	TRBJ2-7	-	TGTGCCAGCAGCTTAGCAGCACAGGGTACGTCCGCCTCCGAGCAGTACTTC	CASSLAAQGTSASEQYF
TRBV6-1	-	TRBJ2-7	-	TGTGCCAGCAGTGAATTTGACAGACAAGCCTGCGAGCAGTACTTC	CASSEFDRQACEQYF
TRBV29-1	many	TRBJ2-5	-	TGCAGCGTTGTGGAGGGGACAGAGACCCAGTACTTC	CSVVEGTETQYF
TRBV10-2	many	TRBJ1-2	-	TGCGCCAGCAGAAGGAAGGGGGACTCTAACTATGGCTACACCTTC	CASRRKGDSNYGYTF
TRBV7-2	-	TRBJ2-1	-	TGTGCCTGCAGCACGACTCGGAGCTCTGAGCAGTTCTTC	CACSTTRSSEQFF
TRBV14	-	TRBJ2-7	-	TGTGCCAGCAGCCAAGTTTGGTCCTACGAGCAGTACTTC	CASSQVWSYEQYF
TRBV9	-	TRBJ2-3	-	TGTGCCAGCAGCGATGTGGGGCCAGATACGCAGTATTTT	CASSDVGPDTQYF
TRBV28	-	TRBJ1-4	-	TGTGCCAGCAGCCCCCAGGGAGTCGGTAATGAAAAACTGTTTTTT	CASSPQGVGNEKLFF
TRBV20-1	-	TRBJ2-7	-	TGCAGTGCTACGAGCAGGGACTACGAGCAGTACTTC	CSATSRDYEQYF
TRBV7-3	-	TRBJ2-1	-	TGTGCCAGCAGCTCCACGCGATTCCATGAGCAGTTCTTC	CASSSTRFHEQFF
TRBV12-3/TRBV12-4	few	TRBJ1-1	-	TGTGCCAGCAGAGGGGGGCAAGGGAACACTGAAGCTTTCTTT	CASRGGQGNTEAFF
TRBV4-1	many	TRBJ2-3	TRBD1	TGCGCCAGCAGCCAGGGGTGGACAGGTCAGACAGATACGCAGTATTTT	CASSQGWTGQTDTQYF
TRBV12-3/TRBV12-4	few	TRBJ2-1	-	TGTGCCAGCAGTTTCCAGGTGGTACGGAATGAGCAGTTCTTC	CASSFQVVRNEQFF
TRBV5-6	many	TRBJ2-7	TRBD1	TGTGCCAGCAGCTTACAGGGGGGTGACTCCTACGAGCAGTACTTC	CASSLQGGDSYEQYF